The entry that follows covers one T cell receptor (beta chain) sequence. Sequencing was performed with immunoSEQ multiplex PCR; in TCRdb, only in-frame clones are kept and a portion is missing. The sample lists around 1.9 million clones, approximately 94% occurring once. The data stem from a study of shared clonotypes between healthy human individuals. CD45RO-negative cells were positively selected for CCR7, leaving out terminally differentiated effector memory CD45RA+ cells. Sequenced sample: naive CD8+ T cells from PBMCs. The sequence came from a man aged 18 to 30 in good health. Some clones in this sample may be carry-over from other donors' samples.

For the CDR3, the DNA is TGTGCCAGCAGCGTAGGAGGGCGGGGGGGAGATACGCAGTATTTT. This sequence encodes CASSVGGRGGDTQYF. The rearrangement joins TRBV9 to TRBJ2-3; TRBD2 agrees at 9 bases. The germline CDR1 and CDR2 sequences are SGDLS and YYNGEE. This CDR3 has 15 amino acids. Trimming cost V 0 bases and J 5 bases; bases outside gene matches: 4.